This entry features one T cell receptor (beta chain) sequence. Naive CD8 cells were CD45RO-negative, positively selected for CCR7, excluding terminally differentiated effector memory CD45RA+ cells. The data belong to a study of shared clonotypes between healthy human individuals. Per sorted-subset replicate PCR, input was around 220 ng DNA, representing roughly 30,000 T cell genomes. This table comes from immunoSEQ multiplex PCR, and its TCRdb copy is limited to in-frame clones, with some not included. The sample comprises approximately 2,000,000 clones, roughly 93% of which are singletons, and 1.5% to 2% rests with the top ten. The germline V gene has CDR1 MNHNS and CDR2 SASEGT. V lost 4 bases and J 5 bases, leaving 9 bases between the germline ends. The CDR3 sequence is 13 residues long.

This sequence joins TRBV6-1 and TRBJ1-5; D is unclear. The sample was naive CD8+ T cells from PBMCs. This receptor was obtained from a young man in good health. Some clones in this sample may be carry-over from other donors' samples. The chain's CDR3 is CASSAWGDQPQHF. The CDR3 bases are TGTGCCAGCAGTGCTTGGGGTGATCAGCCCCAGCATTTT.